This entry describes one T cell receptor (beta chain). Its target is unknown. V lost 0 bases and J lost 0, with 16 bases in between. The germline V gene has CDR1 SGDLS and CDR2 YYNGEE. This CDR3 is built from 18 residues. The sample comes from a study of shared clonotypes between healthy human individuals. Across the whole study: The study used three CD4 naive, three CD4 memory, two CD8 naive and one CD8 memory plate per donor.

Per the original data handling: ImmunoSEQ output held junction-only sequences without quality scores, so filtering differed. The method was immunoSEQ multiplex PCR; TCRdb's version includes in-frame clones alone and lacks a portion of them. The V and J calls and clone size were taken over from that table, and D and trimming were inferred from the DNA. The sample yields over a million clones, more than 65% seen once. Findings and caveats of the study: Blood was the only sampled material, and tissue repertoires likely differ.

V gene TRBV9 combines with J gene TRBJ1-3, with a weak D call TRBD1 (5 bases). Sequences were obtained from memory CD4+ T cells sorted from blood. Subset given: CD45RA-negative fraction. This TCR was sampled from a man aged 18 to 29 in good health. CDR3 in amino acids: CASSVGMTAPSSGNTIYF. For the CDR3, the DNA is TGTGCCAGCAGCGTAGGAATGACAGCGCCTAGCTCTGGAAACACCATATATTTT.